These 7 T cell receptor beta chains were all obtained from the same sample, sequenced in a study of Graves' ophthalmopathy and Graves' hyperthyroidism. CDR3 regions of TCR beta were amplified from RNA transcripts. The library came from an HTBI-primed first-round RT-PCR and a second-round multiplex PCR. TCRdb re-called the multiplex PCR reads through MiXCR, storing one row per CDR3 protein. The data hold under 400,000 distinct CDR3 sequences, with under 20% observed a single time. The source material was peripheral blood. These receptors all come from an adult man with Graves' ophthalmopathy.

This clonotype was observed at least ten times. The chain recombines TRBV6-1 with TRBJ1-1; TRBD1 aligns across 7 bases. The CDR3 is made up of 13 amino acids. Unmatched junction bases numbered 6, after V lost 6 bases and J lost 5 bases. Germline loops: CDR1 MNHNS, CDR2 SASEGT. The CDR3: CASRDRSTTEAFF. Written as DNA, the CDR3 is TGTGCCAGCAGGGACAGGAGTACAACTGAAGCTTTCTTT.

This clonotype was counted ten times or more. The J gene is TRBJ1-6, the V gene TRBV5-1, with D perhaps matching TRBD1 (5 bases). The CDR3 loop spans 15 amino acids. The germline V gene has CDR1 SGHRS and CDR2 YFSETQ. Trimming left V 2 bases short and J 7 bases short, with 13 bases between. CDR3 region: CASSFGDSMNSPLHF. The CDR3 DNA is TGCGCCAGCAGCTTCGGAGACAGTATGAATTCACCCCTCCACTTT.

This clonotype was seen at least ten times. The chain is built from TRBV19 and TRBJ1-1, with a possible D match to TRBD1 (6 bases). V lost 6 bases and J lost 0, with 11 bases in between. The CDR3 sequence is 14 residues long. CDR1 and CDR2 from the germline V gene are LNHDA and SQIVND (reference sequence). For the CDR3, the DNA is TGTGCCAGTAGCCTGACAGGCCTGAACACTGAAGCTTTCTTT. This translates into CASSLTGLNTEAFF.

This clonotype was seen repeatedly, ten times or more. The genes are TRBV28 and TRBJ2-7; 8 bases are a match to TRBD1. The CDR3 totals 16 residues. The J segment lost 4 bases and the V segment lost 6 bases, leaving 14 bases of the junction unmatched. Germline loops: CDR1 MDHEN, CDR2 SYDVKM. The CDR3, as DNA: TGTGCCAGCAGCTCCCCAAGGGACAGGCGACGATACGAGCAGTACTTC. This encodes CASSSPRDRRRYEQYF.

This clonotype was recorded many times. V and J are TRBV6-1 and TRBJ2-5; no clear D. Between the trimmed V and J ends, which lost 4 bases and 5 bases, there was a span of 8 bases. This CDR3 contains 12 residues. The germline V gene has CDR1 MNHNS and CDR2 SASEGT. CDR3 protein: CASSVAWETQYF. The CDR3 DNA reads TGTGCCAGCAGTGTGGCGTGGGAGACCCAGTACTTC.

This clonotype was seen a single time. The chain combines TRBV30 with TRBJ2-7; tentatively, D is TRBD2 (6 bases). Germline V gene data show CDR1 as GTSNPN and CDR2 as SVGIG (reference sequence). V lost 0 bases and J 2 bases, leaving 11 bases between the germline ends. This CDR3 spans 14 amino acids. In DNA, the CDR3 is TGTGCCTGGAGTGTAGGGGCGGGAACCTACGAGCAGTACTTC. This gives the protein CAWSVGAGTYEQYF. Using reference TRBV30 and TRBJ2-7 for the parts outside the CDR3, the full variable domain is SQTIHQWPATLVQPVGSPLSLECTVEGTSNPNLYWYRQAAGRGLQLLFYSVGIGQISSEVPQNLSASRPQDRQFILSSKKLLLSDSGFYLCAWSVGAGTYEQYFGPGTRLTVT.

This clonotype was seen at least ten times. V usage is TRBV30 and J usage is TRBJ1-6; D unclear. The CDR3 is 13 amino acids. The V and J ends lost 0 bases and 6 bases respectively, with 6 bases between them. Germline V CDR1 and CDR2: GTSNPN, SVGIG (reference sequence). The CDR3 sequence: CAWSVRSNSPLHF. The CDR3 DNA follows: TGTGCCTGGAGTGTACGGAGTAATTCACCCCTCCACTTT.